This TCR beta chain was recorded in a study of regulatory T cells in long-lasting Graves disease (dated by TCRdb to 2020 to 2023). Background for the entire study: Antithyroid drugs had been taken for less than 3 months by newly diagnosed Graves' disease patients. This study used TCR sequencing and RNA sequencing of peripheral blood to compare persistent Graves' disease patients against newly diagnosed Graves' disease patients. The study was registered as a clinical trial and conducted in China. A total of some 35 samples underwent TCR sequencing, from some 13 patients with persistent Graves' disease and roughly 20 patients with newly diagnosed Graves' disease. The research as a whole found: As a limitation, the authors acknowledged that the small sample size may reduce accuracy. Only the TCR beta chain was sequenced and analyzed. Compared with newly diagnosed patients, persistent Graves' disease patients had lower TCR Shannon entropy and fewer highly expanded clones, which suggests clonal expansion. TRBV28, TRBJ1-2 and TRBJ2-5 were preferentially used in persistent disease, while TRBV20-1 and TRBJ2-1 were favored in newly diagnosed disease. More public clonotypes were shared among persistent patients (under 3,000) than among newly diagnosed patients (roughly 960). The study examined only peripheral blood because the primary lesion, thyroid tissue, could not be accessed.

Trimming at the junction amounts to 5 bases on V and 6 bases on J, and the germline ends lie 5 bases apart. Looking up the germline V gene (reference sequence) yields CDR1 SEHNR and CDR2 FQNEAQ. Reading from cysteine to phenylalanine, the CDR3 counts 11 amino acids. The kept DNA is CDR3 alone, 33 bases in frame from the first base. This clonotype was observed at least ten times. Its specific antigen is unknown. Per-nucleotide qualities are absent, and no much larger clonotype sits a single base away. The time point label corresponds to: newly diagnosed GD, antithyroid drugs for less than 3 months. For both TCR sequencing and RNA sequencing, RNA was extracted from PBMCs using TRIzol. The diagnosis of Graves' disease was made according to American Thyroid Association guidelines. Recruitment of patients was carried out at an endocrinology department in Xi'an, China. Each patient gave around 9.2 milliliters of peripheral blood, collected in an EDTA anticoagulant tube. PBMCs were isolated by Ficoll Paque Plus density gradient separation without further T cell sorting. RNA quality was checked with an Agilent 2100 Bioanalyzer and agarose gel, and concentration with a NanoDrop 2000.

Library construction relied on multiplex PCR. The run used an Illumina HiSeq 4000. iRepertoire HTBI primers and Arm-PCR amplification of CDR3 regions were used to construct TCR beta libraries. Before sequencing, the PCR products went through gel purification. The original pipeline was this. A total of under 80 TRBV and about 13 TRBJ segments were identified across samples and were used for gene usage analysis of CDR3 amino acid clonotypes. Filtered high-quality paired reads were merged into contigs using COPE and FqMerger. BLAST was used to align contigs to the IMGT TRBV, TRBD and TRBJ reference genes, and CDR3 was defined following IMGT. Any clonotype with a frequency above 0.1% was counted as a highly expanded clone. Shannon entropy was used to measure repertoire diversity, and the Gini coefficient was used to measure V-J evenness. A clonotype was considered public if more than one individual shared it. TCRdb applied fastp at Q25 and MiXCR to the public reads, then kept only in-frame beta chains. Each CDR3 protein gets just one entry, which takes the most common genes and DNA from the rows behind it. TCRdb assigned the V and J calls; the authors' analysis was not used. In all, the sample holds over 350,000 distinct CDR3 sequences, and 14% of those were seen once. Roughly 18% of the sample is taken by the ten largest.

The data were also submitted as part of a second study, on T cells in Graves' hyperthyroidism and ophthalmopathy. According to the second study: Stable Graves' hyperthyroidism was defined as no progression to ophthalmopathy during 18 months of follow-up. Hyperthyroidism patients were newly diagnosed, with disease duration under 2 months, and aged 18 to 65 years. The study excluded patients with uncontrolled infections, other autoimmune diseases, pregnancy or lactation. Diagnoses were established on the basis of clinical symptoms, serum thyroxine and TRAb, thyroid ultrasound, and orbital computed tomography. The first round of RT-PCR for the TCR CDR3 was performed with the HTBI primer set and the Qiagen OneStep RT-PCR kit. Most expanded thyroid clonotypes (frequency above 0.001) were also found in blood, which suggests that blood repertoires may mirror thyroid immune responses. Ophthalmopathy was separated from stable hyperthyroidism by a 13 V-J signature model, with around 90% sensitivity and roughly 84% specificity obtained in cross-validation and 80%/75% obtained in testing. In validation, the model predicted progression to ophthalmopathy a median of about 6 months before onset, with over 55% sensitivity and just under 75% specificity. A discovery cohort of around 100 patients, about 43 with Graves' ophthalmopathy and approximately 60 with stable Graves' hyperthyroidism, was used to find distinguishing TCR V-J signatures. Prospective prediction of ophthalmopathy was tested in an independent validation cohort consisting of 18 to 20 hyperthyroidism patients and approximately 16 patients who later progressed to ophthalmopathy. The 100 or so discovery patients were divided at random into training and test sets in a 7:3 ratio. Thyroid tissue and blood T-cell repertoires from roughly 6 Graves' hyperthyroidism patients were also compared in the study. After blood sampling, hyperthyroidism patients were treated with methimazole at a starting dose of 30 mg daily, and ophthalmopathy patients were treated with high-dose intravenous methylprednisolone. Libraries were constructed in a second round of multiplex PCR, after which size selection and purification were performed. Sequencing of the libraries was done on an Illumina HiSeq2000 using paired-end 100 bp reads. SOAPnuke was used to process the raw data, with reads discarded if the reads contained adapters or uncalled bases, had a mean Phred below 15, or lacked an exact constant-primer or identifier match. High-quality paired reads were merged using COPE v1.2.5, and each unique nucleotide sequence was defined as a clonotype. MiTCR v1.1 was used to align the clonotypes against IMGT TRBV, TRBD and TRBJ reference segments. The analysis included only V-J combinations with a frequency above 0.0001, which together covered 99.2% of the repertoires. The TCS score was defined as F50 (clonal expansion) divided by E x V (chaos), with BLOSUM62-based TCRdist calculated between CDR3 peptides within each V-J. Welch's t-statistics and random forest reduced fewer than 550 V-J features to 10 to 15, which were used in a naive Bayes classifier (R e1071). Sample size was not statistically predetermined, and blinding of investigators to group allocation was not performed. According to the paper, TCR Vbeta CDR3 sequencing was carried out on about 140 peripheral blood samples, which came from 40 to 45 ophthalmopathy, approximately 78 hyperthyroidism and roughly 17 progressor patients.

The clonotype comes from a woman between 50 and 59 years old with Graves disease. Donor details come from another sample of the same person, matched by shared clones. The specimen was peripheral blood mononuclear cells (PBMCs), collected at new diagnosis, from a patient treated with antithyroid drugs. The chain is encoded by TRBV7-9 joined to TRBJ2-1, with the D gene not confidently named. The nucleotide sequence reads as follows: TGTGCCAGCAGCCAACGCAATGAGCAGTTCTTC. Translated, it reads CASSQRNEQFF.